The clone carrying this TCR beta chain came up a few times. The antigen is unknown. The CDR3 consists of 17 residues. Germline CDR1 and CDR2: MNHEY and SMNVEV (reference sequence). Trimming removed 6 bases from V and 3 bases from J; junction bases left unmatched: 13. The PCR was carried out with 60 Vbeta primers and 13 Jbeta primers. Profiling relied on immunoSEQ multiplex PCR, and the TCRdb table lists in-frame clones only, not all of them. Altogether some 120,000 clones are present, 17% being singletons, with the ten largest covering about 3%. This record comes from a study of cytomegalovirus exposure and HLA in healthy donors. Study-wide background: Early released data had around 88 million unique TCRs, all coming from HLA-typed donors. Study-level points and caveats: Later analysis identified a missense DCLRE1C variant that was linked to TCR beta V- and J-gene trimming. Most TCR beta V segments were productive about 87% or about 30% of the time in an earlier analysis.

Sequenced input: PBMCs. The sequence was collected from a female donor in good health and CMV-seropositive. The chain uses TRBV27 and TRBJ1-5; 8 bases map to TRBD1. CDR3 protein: CASRKTGGTTHNQPQHF. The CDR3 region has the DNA TGTGCCAGCAGGAAAACAGGGGGTACGACCCACAATCAGCCCCAGCATTTT.